The 5 T cell receptor beta chains listed next were all sequenced from one sample in a study of shared T cell receptors in the human thymus. Only in-frame clones appear in the TCRdb table, and some are missing; sequencing was by immunoSEQ multiplex PCR. This repertoire shows more than 550,000 clones, roughly 88% found once; its top ten account for around 0.0099%. A further study also used this sample, focusing on human thymus T cells.

The sequenced material came from thymocytes. These receptors were taken from a girl less than two years old with a congenital heart defect.

This rearrangement joins TRBV4-2 to TRBJ1-3; D unresolved. V shed 6 bases and J shed 1 base, with 10 bases lying between them. Germline CDR1 is LGHNA and CDR2 is YNFKEQ. This CDR3 comprises 14 residues. The CDR3 protein is CASRPVLSGNTIYF. The CDR3 nucleotides are TGTGCCAGCAGACCGGTCCTGTCTGGAAACACCATATATTTT.

This chain links TRBV5-1 with TRBJ1-5, with a tentative D call TRBD1 (6 bases). The CDR3 spans 15 residues. Germline V gene sequence: CDR1 SGHRS, CDR2 YFSETQ. With 0 bases removed from V and 2 bases from J, the gap between germline ends came to 9 bases. CDR3 protein: CASSLDDRRNQPQHF. In DNA form, the CDR3 reads TGCGCCAGCAGCTTGGATGACAGGCGCAATCAGCCCCAGCATTTT.

This chain connects TRBV5-8 to TRBJ1-2, with TRBD1 matching over 7 bases. The germline gives CDR1 SGHTS, CDR2 YDEGEE. The J segment lost 8 bases and the V segment lost 5 bases, leaving 12 bases of the junction unmatched. The CDR3 loop spans 14 amino acids. The CDR3 protein is CASRDSGQAGGYTF. CDR3 nucleotides: TGTGCCAGCAGGGATAGCGGACAGGCCGGGGGCTACACCTTC.

Details on this clone: The junction departs from the called germline gene at one end, perhaps through a read error. V usage is TRBV2 and J usage is TRBJ1-2; TRBD1 matches 7 bases. Germline CDR1 and CDR2: SNHLY and FYNNEI. The CDR3 runs 14 residues. Here the CDR3 DNA reads TGTGCCAGCAGTGGTACAGGGGCGGTCTATCGCTACACCTTC. Translated: CASSGTGAVYRYTF.

The genes are TRBV10-3 and TRBJ2-3; 12 bases fit TRBD2. The germline V gene has CDR1 ENHRY and CDR2 SYGVKD. CDR3 length equals 22 residues. V lost 2 bases to trimming and J lost 2 bases; unmatched junction nucleotides: 20. CDR3 in amino acids: CAISEEGSDAGTSGPHTDTQYF. The CDR3 DNA follows: TGTGCCATCAGTGAGGAGGGTTCGGACGCCGGGACTAGCGGGCCACACACAGATACGCAGTATTTT.